Below, 16 T cell receptor beta chains from the same sample are listed, as sequenced in a study of T cell repertoires in cytomegalovirus infection. Using its own MiXCR run on the reads, TCRdb lists one record per CDR3 protein. Among 290,000 or so distinct CDR3 sequences listed, under 30% were seen once. Input material: PBMCs. These receptors originate from a human donor in good health (CMV status not recorded). Some clones in this sample may be carry-over from other donors' samples.

At least ten counts were recorded for this clonotype. This rearrangement joins TRBV12-3 or TRBV12-4 to TRBJ2-1; D unresolved. This CDR3 has 11 residues. Trimming pared 2 bases from V and 10 bases from J, leaving 6 bases between. CDR3 amino acids: CASSLRVEQFF. CDR3 nucleotides: TGTGCCAGCAGTTTACGAGTGGAGCAGTTCTTC.

The CDR3 is CASSLELAKNIQYF. The CDR3 DNA sequence: TGCGCCAGCAGCTTGGAGTTAGCCAAAAACATTCAGTACTTC. This rearrangement joins TRBV5-1 to TRBJ2-4; D not resolved. The V end was cut by 0 bases, the J end by 0 bases, with 4 bases between. CDR1 is SGHRS and CDR2 is YFSETQ in the germline V gene. The CDR3 covers 14 residues.

V and J are TRBV20-1 and TRBJ2-5; D not resolved. Germline V gene lookup returns CDR1 DFQATT and CDR2 SNEGSKA (reference sequence). The CDR3 contains 12 residues. V was clipped by 5 bases and J by 1 base, with 8 bases between them. CDR3 residues: CSASPFQETQYF. CDR3 nucleotide sequence: TGCAGTGCTTCACCCTTCCAAGAGACCCAGTACTTC.

The rearrangement uses TRBV28 and TRBJ2-2; D is perhaps TRBD1 (6 bases). The CDR3 covers 14 residues. Germline V CDR1 and CDR2: MDHEN, SYDVKM. CDR3 in DNA: TGTGTCGTATCCACAGGGTTGTACACCGGGGAGCTGTTTTTT. It encodes CVVSTGLYTGELFF. The whole variable domain, filled in from reference TRBV28 and TRBJ2-2, reads DVKVTQSSRYLVKRTGEKVFLECVQDMDHENMFWYRQDPGLGLRLIYFSYDVKMKEKGDIPEGYSVSREKKERFSLILESASTNQTSMYLCVVSTGLYTGELFFGEGSRLTVL.

This clonotype was seen ten or more times. This chain uses TRBV7-2 with TRBJ2-7; tentatively, D is TRBD1 or TRBD2 (5 bases each). This CDR3 contains 13 residues. Trimming took off 5 bases at V and 3 bases at J, with 11 bases between the two ends. Germline CDR1 reads SGHTA; CDR2 reads FQGNSA. The CDR3 DNA reads TGTGCCAGCAGCAACCGGGGCTTCTACGAGCAGTACTTC. Protein: CASSNRGFYEQYF.

At least ten counts were recorded for this clonotype. This sequence joins TRBV7-2 and TRBJ2-1; 9 bases align to TRBD2. Germline CDR1 SGHTA, CDR2 FQGNSA. The CDR3 sequence is 15 residues long. The ends lost 5 bases at V and 10 bases at J; junction bases unmatched: 12. CDR3 nucleotide sequence: TGTGCCAGCAGCCCAGATGCGGGGGGGCCCTGGGAGCAGTTCTTC. The encoded protein is CASSPDAGGPWEQFF.

This clonotype occurred many times. CDR3 nucleotides: TGTGCCAGCAGTTTTTATCAGGGATATAGCAATCAGCCCCAGCATTTT. This encodes CASSFYQGYSNQPQHF. This sequence joins TRBV28 and TRBJ1-5, with D possibly being TRBD1 (5 bases). Per the germline V gene, CDR1 is MDHEN and CDR2 is SYDVKM. Trimming left V 3 bases short and J 0 bases short, with 12 bases between. The CDR3 consists of 16 residues. The full variable domain, completed using reference TRBV28 and TRBJ1-5, is DVKVTQSSRYLVKRTGEKVFLECVQDMDHENMFWYRQDPGLGLRLIYFSYDVKMKEKGDIPEGYSVSREKKERFSLILESASTNQTSMYLCASSFYQGYSNQPQHFGDGTRLSIL.

This chain connects TRBV5-4 to TRBJ1-3; D is undetermined. From germline, CDR1 is SGHNT and CDR2 YYREEE (reference sequence). The CDR3 contains 16 residues. V was shortened by 3 bases and J by 3 bases, with 16 bases between the two germline ends. The CDR3 sequence is CASSSSTRGVGNTIYF. DNA of the CDR3: TGTGCCAGCAGCTCCTCTACCCGCGGGGTTGGAAACACCATATATTTT. Full variable domain (outside the CDR3, taken from reference TRBV5-4 and TRBJ1-3): ETGVTQSPTHLIKTRGQQVTLRCSSQSGHNTVSWYQQALGQGPQFIFQYYREEENGRGNFPPRFSGLQFPNYSSELNVNALELDDSALYLCASSSSTRGVGNTIYFGEGSWLTVV.

This clonotype has just a few counts. The chain has TRBV6-6 and TRBJ1-5; D ambiguous. The V end lost 10 bases, the J end lost 1 base, and 11 bases lay between the germline ends. The CDR3 covers 13 residues. Germline loops: CDR1 MNHNY, CDR2 SVGAGI (reference sequence). This chain's CDR3 is CATTPKSNQPQHF. The CDR3 DNA sequence: TGTGCCACTACTCCGAAAAGCAATCAGCCCCAGCATTTT.

There are a few counts of this clonotype. This chain joins TRBV30 and TRBJ1-1, with TRBD1 identical over 9 bases. Germline V lookup: CDR1 GTSNPN, CDR2 SVGIG (reference sequence). This CDR3 spans 15 amino acids. Losses at the gene ends were 1 base for V and 6 bases for J; bases not matched to a gene: 9. CDR3 coding DNA: TGTGCCTGGAGTGGTGGGACAGGGACCCTGTCTGAAGCTTTCTTT. This encodes CAWSGGTGTLSEAFF. Together with reference TRBV30 and TRBJ1-1, the CDR3 gives the full variable domain: SQTIHQWPATLVQPVGSPLSLECTVEGTSNPNLYWYRQAAGRGLQLLFYSVGIGQISSEVPQNLSASRPQDRQFILSSKKLLLSDSGFYLCAWSGGTGTLSEAFFGQGTRLTVV.

The V and J genes are TRBV29-1 and TRBJ1-2; D unclear. V lost 2 bases and J 0 bases, leaving 7 bases between the germline ends. This CDR3 region has 13 residues. Germline CDR1 and CDR2: SQVTM and ANQGSEA. CDR3 sequence reads: CSVEQSPNYGYTF. The DNA for the CDR3 is TGCAGCGTTGAACAGTCGCCTAACTATGGCTACACCTTC.

The chain has TRBV29-1 and TRBJ2-5; TRBD2 is a possible D gene (5 bases). The CDR3 loop spans 14 amino acids. Germline loops: CDR1 SQVTM, CDR2 ANQGSEA. Deletions cut 3 bases from V and 4 bases from J, with 15 bases between. CDR3 sequence reads: CSVEGRRAAETQYF. CDR3 sequence (DNA): TGCAGCGTTGAGGGTCGGCGGGCGGCAGAGACCCAGTACTTC.

This chain connects TRBV12-3 or TRBV12-4 to TRBJ2-5; either TRBD1 or TRBD2 may fit D (5 bases each). The V end was cut by 3 bases, the J end by 3 bases, with 5 bases between. This CDR3 is built from 12 residues. CDR3 loop: CASSLGEETQYF. Written as DNA, the CDR3 is TGTGCCAGCAGTTTGGGGGAAGAGACCCAGTACTTC.

This chain joins TRBV7-2 and TRBJ1-1, with D perhaps matching TRBD1 (5 bases). Trimming cost V 5 bases and J 0 bases, with 10 bases left between them. This CDR3 contains 14 residues. The V gene's germline CDR1 is SGHTA and CDR2 FQGNSA. The CDR3 here is CASSTSGLNTEAFF. CDR3 DNA: TGTGCCAGCAGCACTTCAGGGCTGAACACTGAAGCTTTCTTT.

This sequence joins TRBV5-6 and TRBJ2-1; D is unclear. Trimming took 1 base from V and 8 from J, leaving 10 bases between them. This CDR3 has 13 residues. CDR1 is SGHDT, CDR2 YYEEEE, per germline. As DNA, the CDR3 is TGTGCCAGCAGCTTGTTCCTCGCAGATGAGCAGTTCTTC. Translated, it gives CASSLFLADEQFF.

The rearrangement uses TRBV5-1 and TRBJ2-1, with D tentatively TRBD1 (6 bases). CDR1 and CDR2 (germline): SGHRS, YFSETQ. Between the trimmed V and J ends, which lost 0 bases and 7 bases, there was a span of 14 bases. The length of the CDR3 is 15 residues. The DNA of the CDR3 is TGCGCCAGCAGCTTGGAGTCAGGGGTGCGAAATGAGCAGTTCTTC. Protein: CASSLESGVRNEQFF. Based on the CDR3 plus reference TRBV5-1 and TRBJ2-1, the full variable domain is KAGVTQTPRYLIKTRGQQVTLSCSPISGHRSVSWYQQTPGQGLQFLFEYFSETQRNKGNFPGRFSGRQFSNSRSEMNVSTLELGDSALYLCASSLESGVRNEQFFGPGTRLTVL.